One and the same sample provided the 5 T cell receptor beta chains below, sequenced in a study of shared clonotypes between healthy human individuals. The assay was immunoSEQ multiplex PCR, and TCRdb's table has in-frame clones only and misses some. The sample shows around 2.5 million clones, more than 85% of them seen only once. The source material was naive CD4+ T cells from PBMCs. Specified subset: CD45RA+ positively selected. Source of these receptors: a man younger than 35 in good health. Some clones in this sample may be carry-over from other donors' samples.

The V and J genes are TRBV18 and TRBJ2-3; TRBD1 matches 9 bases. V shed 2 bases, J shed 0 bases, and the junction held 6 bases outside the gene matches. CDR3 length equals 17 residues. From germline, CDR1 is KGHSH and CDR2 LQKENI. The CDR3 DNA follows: TGTGCCAGCTCACCAATGGGACAGGGCAGTAGCACAGATACGCAGTATTTT. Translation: CASSPMGQGSSTDTQYF.

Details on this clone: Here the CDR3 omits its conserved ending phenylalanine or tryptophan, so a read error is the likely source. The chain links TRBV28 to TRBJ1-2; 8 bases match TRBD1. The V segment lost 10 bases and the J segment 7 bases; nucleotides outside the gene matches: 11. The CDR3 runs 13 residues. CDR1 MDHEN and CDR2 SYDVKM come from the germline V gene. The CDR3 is CATSWDRSSGYTL. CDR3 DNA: TGTGCCACCTCCTGGGACAGGTCTTCTGGCTACACCCTC.

This chain's CDR3 is CASSQAGGSSYEQYF. In DNA form, the CDR3 reads TGCGCCAGCAGCCAAGCGGGGGGCAGCTCCTACGAGCAGTACTTC. The chain is built from TRBV4-3 and TRBJ2-7; possible D gene TRBD2, 7 bases. CDR1 is LGHNA and CDR2 is YSLEER in the germline V gene. The CDR3 is made up of 15 amino acids. V was shortened by 1 base and J by 0 bases, with 10 bases between the two germline ends.

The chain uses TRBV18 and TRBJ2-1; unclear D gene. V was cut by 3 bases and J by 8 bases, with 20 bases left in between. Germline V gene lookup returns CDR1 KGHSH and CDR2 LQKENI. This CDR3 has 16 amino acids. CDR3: CASSPEIIAGSDEQFF. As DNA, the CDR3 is TGTGCCAGCTCACCTGAAATAATAGCAGGTTCCGATGAGCAGTTCTTC.

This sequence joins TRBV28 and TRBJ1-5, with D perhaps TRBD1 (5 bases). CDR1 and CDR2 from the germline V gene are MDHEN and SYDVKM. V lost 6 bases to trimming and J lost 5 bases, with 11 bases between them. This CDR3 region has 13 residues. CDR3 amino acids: CASRQDGYQPQHF. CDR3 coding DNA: TGTGCCAGCAGACAGGACGGCTATCAGCCCCAGCATTTT.